This TCR beta chain is from a study of blood T cell repertoires in COVID-19. Sequencing used immunoSEQ multiplex PCR; TCRdb keeps in-frame clones, though not all of them. The data hold approximately 170,000 clones, with 88% observed a single time. J was trimmed by 8 bases and V by 4 bases; bases with no gene match: 21. The CDR3 extends over 18 amino acids. Germline V lookup: CDR1 SEHNR, CDR2 FQNEAQ (reference sequence). The specimen was PBMCs or T cells enriched from blood (not recorded which). This sequence joins TRBV7-9 and TRBJ1-2, with 8 bases matching TRBD1. This TCR came from a woman between 18 and 29 years old who had recovered from COVID-19. The CDR3 sequence is CASSSRNNRDRSIKGYTF. For the CDR3, the DNA is TGTGCCAGCAGCTCACGCAACAACCGGGACAGGTCCATTAAGGGCTACACCTTC.